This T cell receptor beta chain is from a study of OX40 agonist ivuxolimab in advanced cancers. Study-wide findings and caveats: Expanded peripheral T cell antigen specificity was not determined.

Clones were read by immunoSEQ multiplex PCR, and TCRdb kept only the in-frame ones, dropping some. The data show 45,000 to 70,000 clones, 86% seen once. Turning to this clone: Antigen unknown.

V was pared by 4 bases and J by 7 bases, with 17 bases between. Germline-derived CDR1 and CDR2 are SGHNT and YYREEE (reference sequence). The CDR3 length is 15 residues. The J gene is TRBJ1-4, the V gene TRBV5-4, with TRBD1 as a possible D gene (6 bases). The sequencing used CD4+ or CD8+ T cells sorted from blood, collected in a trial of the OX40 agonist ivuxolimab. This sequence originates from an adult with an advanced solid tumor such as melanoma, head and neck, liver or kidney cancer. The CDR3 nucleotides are TGTGCCAGCAGCGCGGACAGCCCCCCTGGTGAAAAACTGTTTTTT. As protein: CASSADSPPGEKLFF.